These 7 T cell receptor beta chains came from one sample sequenced in a study of beta chain features in type 1 diabetes. Their antigens remain unidentified. The study reverse transcribed the entire isolated RNA, so it sequenced expressed TCRB transcripts. The assay was immunoSEQ multiplex PCR, and TCRdb's table has in-frame clones only and misses some. The sample holds hundreds of thousands of clones, about 14% seen once. Whole-study findings and limits: Shortening that was moderate but significant affected the TCRB CDR3s of Type 1 diabetes patients in all four CD4+ subsets.

The sequenced sample was naive CD4+ T cells from blood. The receptors originated from a young man with type 1 diabetes.

The rearrangement uses TRBV9 and TRBJ2-7; a weak D match, TRBD1 (5 bases). Trimming took 2 bases from V and 7 from J, leaving 16 bases between them. CDR1 is SGDLS, CDR2 YYNGEE, per germline. The length of the CDR3 is 14 residues. CDR3 residues: CASSVYRTLREQYF. CDR3 in DNA: TGTGCCAGCAGCGTGTACAGGACCCTAAGGGAGCAGTACTTC.

As regards this clone: The same CDR3 is also encoded by other DNA sequences in this sample. The chain links TRBV18 to TRBJ1-5, with 7 bases fitting TRBD1. This CDR3 is built from 12 residues. The junction had 0 bases not matched to a gene; V was cut back by 3 bases and J by 7 bases. Per germline, CDR1 KGHSH and CDR2 LQKENI. The CDR3 region is CASSPTGQPQHF. CDR3 DNA: TGTGCCAGCTCACCGACAGGGCAGCCCCAGCATTTT. The complete variable domain, with remaining parts taken from reference TRBV18 and TRBJ1-5, reads NAGVMQNPRHLVRRRGQEARLRCSPMKGHSHVYWYRQLPEEGLKFMVYLQKENIIDESGMPKERFSAEFPKEGPSILRIQQVVRGDSAAYFCASSPTGQPQHFGDGTRLSIL.

This clone was detected only a few times. V is TRBV5-4 and J is TRBJ2-3; D is unresolved. Trimming stripped 0 bases from V and 2 bases from J, with 7 bases between. The CDR3 is 14 amino acids. Germline CDR1 SGHNT, CDR2 YYREEE (reference sequence). The CDR3 reads CASSLVHITDTQYF. The CDR3 DNA reads TGTGCCAGCAGCTTGGTGCACATCACAGATACGCAGTATTTT.

This clone was picked up one time. This rearrangement joins TRBV19 to TRBJ1-2; a possible D gene is TRBD1 (5 bases). Deletions cut 5 bases from V and 2 bases from J, with 15 bases between. Germline lookup yields CDR1 LNHDA and CDR2 SQIVND (reference sequence). CDR3 length: 15 amino acids. The CDR3 is CASSSRAGRNYGYTF. CDR3 bases: TGTGCCAGTAGTTCCAGGGCCGGCAGGAACTATGGCTACACCTTC.

The chain links TRBV4-1 to TRBJ1-4, with D hard to call. The CDR3 contains 15 residues. V shed 0 bases and J shed 3 bases, with 8 bases lying between them. CDR1 is MGHRA and CDR2 is YSYEKL in the germline V gene. The CDR3 here is CASSQDGPSNEKLFF. The CDR3 DNA reads as TGCGCCAGCAGCCAAGATGGGCCATCTAATGAAAAACTGTTTTTT.

J is TRBJ2-7 and V is TRBV7-2; 7 bases align to TRBD2. There are 19 residues in the CDR3. Germline trimming cut 1 base from V and 1 base from J; bases unmatched to any gene: 16. From germline, CDR1 is SGHTA and CDR2 FQGNSA. The CDR3 DNA reads TGTGCCAGCAGCTTAGAATTGGTCCGGGCGGGAGTCCCATCCTACGAGCAGTACTTC. The encoded protein is CASSLELVRAGVPSYEQYF.

The J gene is TRBJ2-5, the V gene TRBV5-6, with TRBD2 as a possible D gene (6 bases). The germline CDR1 and CDR2 sequences are SGHDT and YYEEEE. The CDR3 length is 15 residues. The V end lost 0 bases, the J end lost 1 base, and 10 bases lay between the germline ends. CDR3 residues: CASSLGRGLQETQYF. CDR3 in DNA: TGTGCCAGCAGCTTGGGGCGGGGCCTCCAAGAGACCCAGTACTTC.